The 31 T cell receptor beta chains listed next were all sequenced from one sample in a study of sequential checkpoint blockade in melanoma. As for treatment: randomized to nivolumab then ipilimumab (arm A) or the reverse (arm B). Only in-frame clones appear in the TCRdb table, and some are missing; sequencing was by immunoSEQ multiplex PCR. The table has around 4,500 clones, roughly 50% seen once. The sample here was CD8+ T cells sorted from blood (inferred from file names), taken from a patient given nivolumab and ipilimumab in sequence. These receptors all stem from a human donor with melanoma.

This clone was recorded a few times. The rearrangement joins TRBV11-2 to TRBJ1-5; D is unclear. V lost 2 bases, J lost 1 base, and 12 bases lay in between. The germline CDR1 and CDR2 sequences are SGHAT and FQNNGV. This CDR3 contains 16 residues. The CDR3 coding sequence is TGTGCCAGCAGCTTAAGAGGATACGGCAGCAATCAGCCCCAGCATTTT. Protein sequence: CASSLRGYGSNQPQHF.

This rearrangement joins TRBV30 to TRBJ2-7; a possible D gene is TRBD2 (6 bases). V lost 5 bases and J 1 base, leaving 15 bases between the germline ends. CDR3 length: 14 amino acids. Germline V lookup: CDR1 GTSNPN, CDR2 SVGIG (reference sequence). In nucleotides, the CDR3 is TGTGCCTGGGAAAATATAGCGGCGTCCTACGAGCAGTACTTC. Amino acids: CAWENIAASYEQYF.

The chain is built from TRBV4-3 and TRBJ2-3, with TRBD2 identical over 13 bases. This CDR3 has 17 residues. With V trimmed by 1 base and J by 4 bases, 5 bases remained unmatched. The germline gives CDR1 LGHNA, CDR2 YSLEER. CDR3: CASSQGTSGSGSDTQYF. The CDR3 bases are TGCGCCAGCAGCCAAGGGACTAGCGGGAGTGGGTCAGATACGCAGTATTTT.

This clone has a single count. The rearrangement links TRBV7-2 to TRBJ2-7; 9 bases align to TRBD1. V lost 6 bases to trimming and J lost 3 bases; unmatched junction nucleotides: 9. This CDR3 spans 15 amino acids. Germline V gene data show CDR1 as SGHTA and CDR2 as FQGNSA. The chain's CDR3 is CASRDHRDRDYEQYF. As DNA, the CDR3 is TGTGCCAGCAGGGATCACCGGGACAGGGACTACGAGCAGTACTTC. The complete variable domain, with remaining parts taken from reference TRBV7-2 and TRBJ2-7, reads GAGVSQSPSNKVTEKGKDVELRCDPISGHTALYWYRQSLGQGLEFLIYFQGNSAPDKSGLPSDRFSAERTGGSVSTLTIQRTQQEDSAVYLCASRDHRDRDYEQYFGPGTRLTVT.

This clone was counted once. The V and J genes are TRBV28 and TRBJ2-1; D gene unclear. The V and J ends lost 5 bases and 6 bases respectively, with 8 bases between them. CDR1 and CDR2 from the germline V gene are MDHEN and SYDVKM. The CDR3 loop spans 12 amino acids. The CDR3 nucleotides are TGTGCCAGCAGTCCAGGCCCCAATGAGCAGTTCTTC. Its protein is CASSPGPNEQFF. The variable domain in full, completed from reference TRBV28 and TRBJ2-1, reads DVKVTQSSRYLVKRTGEKVFLECVQDMDHENMFWYRQDPGLGLRLIYFSYDVKMKEKGDIPEGYSVSREKKERFSLILESASTNQTSMYLCASSPGPNEQFFGPGTRLTVL.

This clone was seen a few times. The rearrangement links TRBV7-9 to TRBJ2-7; tentative D call: TRBD1 (5 bases). V lost 5 bases, J lost 0 bases, and 17 bases lay in between. This CDR3 spans 16 amino acids. Germline V gives CDR1 SEHNR, CDR2 FQNEAQ (reference sequence). The CDR3 spells CASSQAPPDNSYEQYF. CDR3 DNA: TGTGCCAGCAGCCAGGCTCCGCCGGACAACTCCTACGAGCAGTACTTC.

The J gene is TRBJ1-1, the V gene TRBV28; 10 bases are shared with TRBD1. With V trimmed by 5 bases and J by 1 base, 7 bases remained unmatched. The CDR3 covers 16 residues. From germline, CDR1 is MDHEN and CDR2 SYDVKM. This CDR3 is CASSGDRGRGNTEAFF. The DNA for the CDR3 is TGTGCCAGCAGTGGTGACAGGGGGCGGGGGAACACTGAAGCTTTCTTT.

This clone came up a few times. This chain uses TRBV28 with TRBJ2-1; 13 positions match TRBD2. V lost 4 bases to trimming and J lost 9 bases; unmatched junction nucleotides: 9. CDR3 length: 16 amino acids. Germline loops: CDR1 MDHEN, CDR2 SYDVKM. CDR3 bases: TGTGCCAGCAGTTCTTCACTAGCGGGAGGGCCTCGTGAGCAGTTCTTC. It encodes CASSSSLAGGPREQFF.

Only a few counts were recorded for this clone. The rearrangement links TRBV15 to TRBJ1-1, with TRBD1 matching over 8 bases. Germline V gene sequence: CDR1 LNHNV, CDR2 YYDKDF (reference sequence). V was clipped by 6 bases and J by 1 base; unmatched bases: 1. The CDR3 contains 13 residues. As DNA, the CDR3 is TGTGCCACCAGTGACAGGGGGAACACTGAAGCTTTCTTT. Translated, it gives CATSDRGNTEAFF.

This clone was observed a handful of times. The chain has TRBV28 and TRBJ1-2; no clear D gene. The V and J ends lost 4 bases and 1 base respectively, with 13 bases between them. CDR3 size: 15 residues. Germline CDR1 reads MDHEN; CDR2 reads SYDVKM. The CDR3: CASSSAPGRNYGYTF. For the CDR3, the DNA is TGTGCCAGCAGTTCCGCCCCAGGCCGTAACTATGGCTACACCTTC.

The chain combines TRBV7-9 with TRBJ2-7, with TRBD1 as a possible D gene (6 bases). V lost 0 bases, J lost 3 bases, and 9 bases lay in between. The CDR3 spans 14 residues. Per the germline V gene, CDR1 is SEHNR and CDR2 is FQNEAQ (reference sequence). CDR3 loop: CASSLAPRGYEQYF. The CDR3 DNA sequence: TGTGCCAGCAGCTTAGCTCCCAGGGGCTACGAGCAGTACTTC.

This chain links TRBV6-8 with TRBJ1-2; D gene ambiguous. Germline CDR1 and CDR2: MNHGY and SAAAGT. This CDR3 is 17 amino acids long. The V gene lost 4 bases and the J gene lost 4 bases, with 22 bases spanning the gap. CDR3 bases: TGTGCCAGCAGTTTCGGCGAATGCTCTAGAAAGACCTATGGCTACACCTTC. This codes for CASSFGECSRKTYGYTF.

The table lists this clone with a count of one. The V gene is TRBV7-2, the J gene TRBJ2-1, with 13 bases aligning to TRBD2. Per germline, CDR1 SGHTA and CDR2 FQGNSA. With V trimmed by 5 bases and J by 9 bases, 19 bases remained unmatched. The CDR3 covers 19 residues. This CDR3 is CASSPARRLAGGPGPEQFF. CDR3 DNA sequence: TGTGCCAGCAGCCCGGCCCGCCGACTAGCGGGAGGTCCAGGACCTGAGCAGTTCTTC.

This chain connects TRBV5-6 to TRBJ2-7; 11 bases agree with TRBD2. The germline V gene encodes CDR1 SGHDT and CDR2 YYEEEE. V shed 2 bases and J 3 bases; nucleotides not matched to a gene: 7. The CDR3 loop spans 16 amino acids. CDR3 nucleotide sequence: TGTGCCAGCAGCTTAGGTAGCGGGAGGGACTTCTACGAGCAGTACTTC. Amino acid sequence: CASSLGSGRDFYEQYF.

V usage is TRBV25-1 and J usage is TRBJ1-1, with 10 positions matching TRBD1. V trimming: 5 bases; J trimming: 3 bases; junction bases outside the gene matches: 6. The CDR3 length is 15 residues. Germline loops: CDR1 MGHDK, CDR2 SYGVNS. CDR3 sequence (DNA): TGTGCCAGCAGTACGACCGGGACAGGGGACACTGAAGCTTTCTTT. Translation gives CASSTTGTGDTEAFF.

This clone was found once. The chain links TRBV10-1 to TRBJ2-1; 12 positions agree with TRBD2. Unmatched junction bases numbered 10, after V lost 2 bases and J lost 5 bases. Germline lookup yields CDR1 WNHNN and CDR2 SYGVQD (reference sequence). The CDR3 loop spans 18 amino acids. CDR3 amino acids: CASSETPLAGGPHNEQFF. The CDR3 nucleotides read TGCGCCAGCAGTGAGACCCCTCTAGCGGGAGGGCCCCACAATGAGCAGTTCTTC.

The chain employs TRBV2 and TRBJ2-7; D is perhaps TRBD2 (5 bases). The CDR3 contains 13 residues. Between the trimmed V and J ends, which lost 1 base and 5 bases, there was a span of 9 bases. The germline V gene encodes CDR1 SNHLY and CDR2 FYNNEI. The chain's CDR3 is CASSEVEEDEQYF. The CDR3 DNA reads TGTGCCAGCAGTGAAGTTGAGGAGGACGAGCAGTACTTC.

The V and J genes are TRBV30 and TRBJ2-1; 11 nucleotides align to TRBD1. V trimming: 2 bases; J trimming: 12 bases; junction bases outside the gene matches: 12. Germline loops: CDR1 GTSNPN, CDR2 SVGIG (reference sequence). The CDR3 is 15 amino acids. As DNA, the CDR3 is TGTGCCTGGAGTCCCGGGACAGGGGGAAGCGATGGGCAGTTCTTC. Encoded protein: CAWSPGTGGSDGQFF.

The chain joins TRBV27 to TRBJ2-7; 10 bases map to TRBD1. The germline V gene encodes CDR1 MNHEY and CDR2 SMNVEV (reference sequence). This CDR3 is built from 15 residues. J was trimmed by 7 bases and V by 3 bases; bases with no gene match: 9. This chain's CDR3 is CASSFSGQGPREQYF. The CDR3 DNA sequence: TGTGCCAGCAGTTTTTCGGGACAGGGGCCTCGAGAGCAGTACTTC.

In its sample, this clone was seen a few times. The chain uses TRBV15 and TRBJ2-1, with D possibly matching TRBD2 (6 bases). This CDR3 has 15 residues. The V gene's germline CDR1 is LNHNV and CDR2 YYDKDF (reference sequence). Trimming took off 1 base at V and 6 bases at J, with 13 bases between the two ends. In DNA form, the CDR3 reads TGTGCCACCAGCAGAGCCTGGGGGGAGGTCAATGAGCAGTTCTTC. Encoded protein: CATSRAWGEVNEQFF.

The V and J genes are TRBV7-9 and TRBJ2-1; possible D gene TRBD2, 6 bases. The CDR3 contains 13 residues. CDR1 is SEHNR and CDR2 is FQNEAQ in the germline V gene (reference sequence). Trimming removed 4 bases from V and 8 bases from J, with 12 bases in between. The CDR3 here is CASSSPREDEQFF. The CDR3 nucleotides are TGTGCCAGCAGCTCCCCCAGGGAGGATGAGCAGTTCTTC.

The chain couples TRBV27 to TRBJ2-7, with TRBD1 identical over 10 bases. V was pared by 5 bases and J by 5 bases, with 6 bases of the junction left unmatched. This CDR3 spans 14 amino acids. Germline CDR1 reads MNHEY; CDR2 reads SMNVEV (reference sequence). CDR3 amino acids: CASSPGQGSNEQYF. CDR3 nucleotide sequence: TGTGCCAGCAGTCCGGGACAGGGGTCCAACGAGCAGTACTTC.

This chain joins TRBV29-1 and TRBJ2-1; 11 positions match TRBD2. The CDR3 is made up of 19 amino acids. The trim removed 7 bases at V and 4 bases at J, leaving 21 bases unmatched. Germline loops: CDR1 SQVTM, CDR2 ANQGSEA. This CDR3 reads CSGLGMTSGKTYYYNEQFF. The DNA of the CDR3 is TGCAGCGGGTTGGGTATGACTAGCGGGAAGACTTATTATTACAATGAGCAGTTCTTC.

This clone occurred a few times. The genes are TRBV5-6 and TRBJ2-7; 7 bases agree with TRBD1. The trim removed 2 bases at V and 0 bases at J, leaving 5 bases unmatched. The CDR3 loop spans 15 amino acids. Germline CDR1 is SGHDT and CDR2 is YYEEEE. CDR3 nucleotide sequence: TGTGCCAGCAGCTTACTGACAGGGCCCTCCTACGAGCAGTACTTC. It encodes CASSLLTGPSYEQYF.

The chain carries TRBV5-4 and TRBJ2-3, with TRBD2 matching over 8 bases. The CDR3 sequence is 15 residues long. Looked up from germline, CDR1 is SGHNT and CDR2 is YYREEE (reference sequence). Trimming at V came to 1 base and at J to 4 bases, leaving 5 bases not matched to a gene. The CDR3 region is CASSLRSGSADTQYF. CDR3 bases: TGTGCCAGCAGCTTGAGGAGCGGGAGCGCAGATACGCAGTATTTT. Using reference TRBV5-4 and TRBJ2-3 for the parts outside the CDR3, the full variable domain is ETGVTQSPTHLIKTRGQQVTLRCSSQSGHNTVSWYQQALGQGPQFIFQYYREEENGRGNFPPRFSGLQFPNYSSELNVNALELDDSALYLCASSLRSGSADTQYFGPGTRLTVL.

This clone is medium-sized (0.01 to 0.1%) by share. Other nucleotide sequences in the sample specify the same CDR3. The chain links TRBV19 to TRBJ1-1; 8 bases are a match to TRBD1. Germline V gene sequence: CDR1 LNHDA, CDR2 SQIVND (reference sequence). The CDR3 is 14 residues long. J lost 1 base, V lost 6 bases, and 4 bases had no gene match. CDR3 region: CASSLGQGNTEAFF. The CDR3 DNA reads TGTGCCAGTAGCCTAGGACAGGGGAACACTGAAGCTTTCTTT.

The V call is TRBV27, the J call TRBJ2-5; the D gene is possibly TRBD1 (6 bases). V lost 3 bases and J lost 5, with 10 bases in between. CDR1 is MNHEY, CDR2 SMNVEV, per germline (reference sequence). The CDR3 runs 13 residues. As DNA, the CDR3 is TGTGCCAGCAGTTTTAACACAGGGGAGACCCAGTACTTC. Translating gives CASSFNTGETQYF.

The chain employs TRBV28 and TRBJ2-2; D uncertain. Germline loops: CDR1 MDHEN, CDR2 SYDVKM. Trimming stripped 6 bases from V and 4 bases from J, with 15 bases between. The CDR3 covers 15 residues. CDR3 coding DNA: TGTGCCAGCAGCCCCCCGGGTAACGCCACCGGGGAGCTGTTTTTT. The encoded protein is CASSPPGNATGELFF.

The chain uses TRBV4-3 and TRBJ1-3; 7 nucleotides match TRBD1. Germline trimming cut 0 bases from V and 1 base from J; bases unmatched to any gene: 3. The germline V gene encodes CDR1 LGHNA and CDR2 YSLEER. The CDR3 consists of 16 residues. The CDR3 spells CASSQDLRGSGNTIYF. The DNA of the CDR3 is TGCGCCAGCAGCCAAGATCTCAGGGGGTCTGGAAACACCATATATTTT.

This clone was seen a single time. V and J are TRBV6-6 and TRBJ1-6; TRBD1 matches 10 bases. Germline CDR1 reads MNHNY; CDR2 reads SVGAGI (reference sequence). The V and J ends lost 5 bases and 4 bases, in that order; junction bases with no gene match: 2. The CDR3 totals 15 residues. CDR3 region: CASSTDRGYNSPLHF. Written as DNA, the CDR3 is TGTGCCAGCAGTACGGACAGGGGGTATAATTCACCCCTCCACTTT.

This clone showed up just once. V and J are TRBV7-6 and TRBJ2-3, with unresolved D. Germline CDR1 is SGHVS and CDR2 is FNYEAQ. The CDR3 runs to 12 residues. Deletions cut 3 bases from V and 5 bases from J, with 6 bases between. Here the CDR3 DNA reads TGTGCCAGCAGCTTGGCAGTAGATACGCAGTATTTT. It codes for CASSLAVDTQYF. Using reference TRBV7-6 and TRBJ2-3 for the parts outside the CDR3, the full variable domain is GAGVSQSPRYKVTKRGQDVALRCDPISGHVSLYWYRQALGQGPEFLTYFNYEAQQDKSGLPNDRFSAERPEGSISTLTIQRTEQRDSAMYRCASSLAVDTQYFGPGTRLTVL.